The present TCR beta chain was sequenced within a study of shared clonotypes between healthy human individuals. Study at large: The cohort comprised two women and a few men. Their ages spanned 18 to 49 years. Points from the study as a whole: Among donors, the sharing of clonotypes was expected to be influenced by sequencing depth. For naive CD4 cells, roughly 5% of clonotypes were shared across a handful of donors. Exclusively blood specimens were collected; tissue repertoires likely differ.

The naive CD8 subset, CD45RO-negative cells positively selected for CCR7, excluded terminally differentiated effector memory CD45RA+ cells. Data came from immunoSEQ multiplex PCR; TCRdb stores just in-frame clones and leaves some out. The sample lists millions of clones, just under 95% occurring once. In this sample, this clone turned up once. Its antigen is undetermined. Germline CDR1 SGHNT, CDR2 YYREEE (reference sequence). This CDR3 region has 15 residues. V was shortened by 0 bases and J by 3 bases, with 12 bases between the two germline ends. This chain links TRBV5-4 with TRBJ1-2; perhaps TRBD1 as D (5 bases). This sequence was found in a man between 18 and 35 years old in good health. Sequenced sample: naive CD8+ T cells sorted from blood. CDR3 DNA: TGTGCCAGCAGCTTGGCGGAGGGGATAGACTATGGCTACACCTTC. This gives the protein CASSLAEGIDYGYTF.